A single sample gave rise to the 20 T cell receptor beta chains below, sequenced in a study of blood T cell repertoires in COVID-19. Repertoires were generated with immunoSEQ multiplex PCR, while TCRdb's copy carries only in-frame clones and drops some. Here the sample spans fewer than 110,000 clones, around 89% being singletons. Sequenced: peripheral blood. These receptor sequences come from a woman aged 55-70 years with acute or convalescent COVID-19.

The chain is built from TRBV5-4 and TRBJ2-5; 7 bases align to TRBD2. The CDR3 runs to 15 residues. V trimming: 5 bases; J trimming: 4 bases; junction bases outside the gene matches: 11. Germline V gives CDR1 SGHNT, CDR2 YYREEE (reference sequence). This CDR3 reads CASRDSAGEGETQYF. CDR3 nucleotides: TGTGCCAGCAGGGACTCGGCGGGAGAAGGAGAGACCCAGTACTTC.

This clone was seen only a few times. The rearrangement uses TRBV7-2 and TRBJ1-2; tentative D call: TRBD1 (6 bases). The germline V gene encodes CDR1 SGHTA and CDR2 FQGNSA. Trimming removed 4 bases at V and 2 bases at J, with 14 bases between. The CDR3 runs 15 residues. Here the CDR3 DNA reads TGTGCCAGCAGCTCTCAGGGGATGGGCAACTATGGCTACACCTTC. It specifies CASSSQGMGNYGYTF.

In its sample, this clone was seen once. The rearrangement joins TRBV2 to TRBJ2-3, with 10 bases fitting TRBD2. The CDR3 runs 14 residues. The germline gives CDR1 SNHLY, CDR2 FYNNEI. The V segment lost 6 bases and the J segment 5 bases; nucleotides outside the gene matches: 5. The CDR3 is CASRWTSGRDTQYF. CDR3 nucleotides: TGTGCCAGCAGGTGGACTAGCGGTAGAGATACGCAGTATTTT.

The CDR3 is CASSQVGALTDTQYF. The CDR3 bases are TGCGCCAGCAGCCAAGTCGGTGCCCTCACAGATACGCAGTATTTT. This chain connects TRBV4-1 to TRBJ2-3; D is undetermined. The germline V gene encodes CDR1 MGHRA and CDR2 YSYEKL. V gave up 1 base and J gave up 2 bases, with 10 bases separating them. The CDR3 loop spans 15 amino acids.

This chain joins TRBV24-1 and TRBJ2-5; 7 bases are a match to TRBD2. The germline V gene has CDR1 KGHDR and CDR2 SFDVKD. V trimming: 4 bases; J trimming: 5 bases; junction bases outside the gene matches: 9. The CDR3 contains 15 residues. The CDR3 region is CATSDSGTRGETQYF. CDR3 bases: TGTGCCACCAGTGACAGCGGGACCCGGGGCGAGACCCAGTACTTC.

The rearrangement uses TRBV9 and TRBJ1-6, with a tentative D call TRBD1 (6 bases). With 0 bases removed from V and 7 bases from J, the gap between germline ends came to 17 bases. The CDR3 length is 17 residues. Germline lookup yields CDR1 SGDLS and CDR2 YYNGEE. Here the CDR3 DNA reads TGTGCCAGCAGCGTAGGGGAGGGACACACTCTCAATTCACCCCTCCACTTT. It translates to CASSVGEGHTLNSPLHF.

The V call is TRBV28, the J call TRBJ1-2; TRBD1 matches 7 bases. The length of the CDR3 is 12 residues. V trimming: 6 bases; J trimming: 8 bases; junction bases outside the gene matches: 6. Germline V gene lookup returns CDR1 MDHEN and CDR2 SYDVKM. Here the CDR3 DNA reads TGTGCCAGCAGGACCGGGACAGAGGGCTACACCTTC. This encodes CASRTGTEGYTF.

The chain links TRBV7-3 to TRBJ2-3, with TRBD1 identical over 7 bases. J lost 1 base, V lost 5 bases, and 6 bases had no gene match. The CDR3 has 15 amino acids. Germline V gene data show CDR1 as SGHTA and CDR2 as FQGTGA. The CDR3 sequence is CASSQAGTGTDTQYF. The DNA for the CDR3 is TGTGCCAGCAGCCAAGCCGGGACAGGCACAGATACGCAGTATTTT.

The chain uses TRBV18 and TRBJ1-1; D call uncertain. CDR3 length equals 11 residues. The germline V and J ends were trimmed by 5 bases and 8 bases, with 9 bases remaining between them. The germline V gene encodes CDR1 KGHSH and CDR2 LQKENI. The CDR3 loop is CASSGEREAFF. Written as DNA, the CDR3 is TGTGCCAGCTCAGGGGAGCGGGAAGCTTTCTTT.

The chain carries TRBV13 and TRBJ2-3; 11 bases agree with TRBD2. V trimming: 2 bases; J trimming: 6 bases; junction bases outside the gene matches: 7. This CDR3 spans 16 amino acids. The germline CDR1 and CDR2 sequences are PRHDT and FYEKMQ (reference sequence). The DNA for the CDR3 is TGTGCCAGCAGCTTACGGGAATTAGCGGGAGGGGATACGCAGTATTTT. It is translated as CASSLRELAGGDTQYF.

The chain is built from TRBV29-1 and TRBJ2-1; the D gene is possibly TRBD2 (7 bases). The CDR3 runs to 14 residues. Germline V gives CDR1 SQVTM, CDR2 ANQGSEA. V was cut by 7 bases and J by 7 bases, with 20 bases left in between. The CDR3 coding sequence is TGCAGCGGGAGGGGGGGACCTTCCTTTAATGAGCAGTTCTTC. Protein sequence: CSGRGGPSFNEQFF.

This clone was seen just once. The genes are TRBV29-1 and TRBJ2-5, with D possibly TRBD1 on 6 matching bases. Germline CDR1 SQVTM, CDR2 ANQGSEA. V gave up 7 bases and J gave up 5 bases, with 20 bases separating them. This CDR3 spans 14 amino acids. DNA for the CDR3: TGCAGCGCCCGTTTGGCCCAGGGGTGGGAGACCCAGTACTTC. Residues: CSARLAQGWETQYF. The full variable domain, its missing parts supplied by reference TRBV29-1 and TRBJ2-5, is SAVISQKPSRDICQRGTSLTIQCQVDSQVTMMFWYRQQPGQSLTLIATANQGSEATYESGFVIDKFPISRPNLTFSTLTVSNMSPEDSSIYLCSARLAQGWETQYFGPGTRLLVL.

This chain links TRBV12-5 with TRBJ1-1; D possibly corresponds to TRBD1 (6 bases). Germline V CDR1 and CDR2: LGHNT, FRNRAP. V lost 1 base and J lost 0, with 6 bases in between. The CDR3 contains 14 residues. The CDR3 here is CASGLGTVNTEAFF. For the CDR3, the DNA is TGTGCTAGTGGTTTGGGGACAGTGAACACTGAAGCTTTCTTT.

The chain uses TRBV3-1 (or the pseudogene TRBV3-2) and TRBJ2-1, with TRBD2 matching over 11 bases. The ends lost 4 bases at V and 10 bases at J; junction bases unmatched: 6. Germline V CDR1 and CDR2: LGHDT, YNNKEL (reference sequence). CDR3 size: 14 residues. This CDR3 is CASSPLAGEGEQFF. The CDR3 DNA sequence: TGTGCCAGCAGCCCACTAGCGGGAGAGGGGGAGCAGTTCTTC.

The chain couples TRBV25-1 to TRBJ2-1; 7 nucleotides match TRBD2. Germline trimming cut 6 bases from V and 2 bases from J; bases unmatched to any gene: 7. The germline CDR1 and CDR2 sequences are MGHDK and SYGVNS. This CDR3 has 15 amino acids. CDR3 DNA sequence: TGTGCCAGCAGCAGAGGCGGACTAGCCTACAATGAGCAGTTCTTC. Amino acid sequence: CASSRGGLAYNEQFF. Filled out from reference TRBV25-1 and TRBJ2-1, the complete variable domain reads EADIYQTPRYLVIGTGKKITLECSQTMGHDKMYWYQQDPGMELHLIHYSYGVNSTEKGDLSSESTVSRIRTEHFPLTLESARPSHTSQYLCASSRGGLAYNEQFFGPGTRLTVL.

This clone was seen a handful of times. This rearrangement joins TRBV7-3 to TRBJ2-3; D gene uncertain. This CDR3 region has 13 residues. Germline lookup yields CDR1 SGHTA and CDR2 FQGTGA. Trimming left V 5 bases short and J 6 bases short, with 12 bases between. CDR3 residues: CASSPQFRDTQYF. Here the CDR3 DNA reads TGTGCCAGCAGCCCCCAATTCAGGGATACGCAGTATTTT. The full variable domain, with the rest looked up from reference TRBV7-3 and TRBJ2-3, is GAGVSQTPSNKVTEKGKYVELRCDPISGHTALYWYRQSLGQGPEFLIYFQGTGAADDSGLPNDRFFAVRPEGSVSTLKIQRTERGDSAVYLCASSPQFRDTQYFGPGTRLTVL.

The V and J genes are TRBV11-2 and TRBJ2-1; no definite D call. CDR3 length: 12 residues. Trimming stripped 1 base from V and 4 bases from J, with 2 bases between. Germline V CDR1 and CDR2: SGHAT, FQNNGV. The CDR3 region is CASSLVYNEQFF. DNA for the CDR3: TGTGCCAGCAGCTTAGTATACAATGAGCAGTTCTTC. The entire variable domain, with the rest obtained from reference TRBV11-2 and TRBJ2-1, is as follows: EAGVAQSPRYKIIEKRQSVAFWCNPISGHATLYWYQQILGQGPKLLIQFQNNGVVDDSQLPKDRFSAERLKGVDSTLKIQPAKLEDSAVYLCASSLVYNEQFFGPGTRLTVL.

The rearrangement uses TRBV28 and TRBJ2-1; D may be TRBD2 (5 bases). The germline CDR1 and CDR2 sequences are MDHEN and SYDVKM. V was clipped by 5 bases and J by 0 bases, with 14 bases between them. This CDR3 is 16 amino acids long. The CDR3 region is CASSPYRGRSYNEQFF. The CDR3 nucleotides are TGTGCCAGCAGTCCCTACCGGGGTCGCTCCTACAATGAGCAGTTCTTC.

The V gene is TRBV6-5, the J gene TRBJ2-5; D possibly corresponds to TRBD2 (7 bases). Trimming cost V 2 bases and J 4 bases, with 14 bases left between them. Germline loops: CDR1 MNHEY, CDR2 SVGAGI. The CDR3 loop spans 15 amino acids. CDR3 DNA sequence: TGTGCCAGCAGTTACGAGGGGGGGGAAGGAGAGACCCAGTACTTC. Translated: CASSYEGGEGETQYF.

The chain links TRBV28 to TRBJ1-1, with D maybe TRBD1 (6 bases). V gave up 9 bases and J gave up 8 bases, with 16 bases separating them. Germline V CDR1 and CDR2: MDHEN, SYDVKM. The CDR3 contains 12 residues. CDR3 sequence: CASSGQLAEAFF. For the CDR3, the DNA is TGTGCCAGTTCGGGACAACTGGCCGAAGCTTTCTTT.